Listed here are 15 T cell receptor beta chains from one sample, sequenced in a study of T cells after yellow fever vaccination. TCRdb passed the 5' RACE reads through MiXCR, listing each CDR3 protein once. Of approximately 12,000 distinct CDR3 sequences detected, 4.5% to 5% appear once; the ten largest clones hold around 50%. The specimen comprised PBMCs, either bulk or a sorted T-cell subset (CD4+, CD8+, memory, or dextramer-sorted; not recorded which), sampled 45 days after the yellow fever booster vaccination. These receptors were obtained from a man aged 25-45 years who received the YFV17D yellow fever vaccine.

This clonotype was counted only a few times. This sequence joins TRBV6-1 and TRBJ2-5; 9 bases fit TRBD2. The CDR3 spans 14 residues. Germline V gene data show CDR1 as MNHNS and CDR2 as SASEGT. The junction had 6 bases not matched to a gene; V was cut back by 6 bases and J by 4 bases. The CDR3 spells CASRPTLAGETQYF. The DNA for the CDR3 is TGTGCCAGCAGGCCTACACTAGCGGGAGAGACCCAGTACTTC.

This clonotype counts as medium-sized. The chain recombines TRBV28 with TRBJ2-7; TRBD1 agrees at 8 bases. Looked up from germline, CDR1 is MDHEN and CDR2 is SYDVKM. This CDR3 region has 15 residues. With 5 bases clipped from V and 2 bases from J, the junction kept 8 bases outside the gene matches. The CDR3 DNA reads TGTGCCAGCAGTCCCACCGGGACAGGCGCCTACGAGCAGTACTTC. This gives the protein CASSPTGTGAYEQYF.

This clonotype was seen repeatedly, ten times or more. The rearrangement uses TRBV29-1 and TRBJ2-7; 11 nucleotides align to TRBD2. Germline V gene lookup returns CDR1 SQVTM and CDR2 ANQGSEA. The trim removed 5 bases at V and 3 bases at J, leaving 3 bases unmatched. CDR3 size: 13 residues. The CDR3: CSVSGTSGYEQYF. DNA for the CDR3: TGCAGCGTTTCCGGGACTAGCGGCTACGAGCAGTACTTC.

This clonotype came up many times. The V gene is TRBV9, the J gene TRBJ1-1; D is uncertain. V was trimmed by 2 bases and J by 6 bases, leaving 11 bases between them. Germline CDR1 is SGDLS and CDR2 is YYNGEE. This CDR3 contains 13 residues. The CDR3 DNA reads as TGTGCCAGCAGCGTCTCGACGAGCCCTGAAGCTTTCTTT. Translation gives CASSVSTSPEAFF.

This clonotype was detected many times. V and J are TRBV20-1 and TRBJ2-5; 8 bases match TRBD2. The CDR3 is made up of 13 amino acids. CDR1 and CDR2 (germline): DFQATT, SNEGSKA (reference sequence). The J segment lost 6 bases and the V segment lost 6 bases, leaving 9 bases of the junction unmatched. DNA of the CDR3: TGCAGTGCCCCCAGCGGGAGTAGGAAGACCCAGTACTTC. This sequence encodes CSAPSGSRKTQYF.

Ten or more counts support this clonotype. This sequence joins TRBV3-1 and TRBJ2-3; 9 bases line up with TRBD2. The CDR3 has 15 amino acids. Germline-derived CDR1 and CDR2 are LGHDT and YNNKEL (reference sequence). With 1 base clipped from V and 3 bases from J, the junction kept 2 bases outside the gene matches. CDR3: CASSQGTSGTDTQYF. The CDR3 DNA sequence: TGTGCCAGCAGCCAAGGCACTAGCGGGACAGATACGCAGTATTTT.

This clonotype showed up many times. The chain has TRBV10-3 and TRBJ2-1; no clear D gene. Trimming stripped 3 bases from V and 8 bases from J, with 5 bases between. CDR3 length: 11 residues. In germline, CDR1 is ENHRY, CDR2 SYGVKD. The CDR3 DNA follows: TGTGCCATCAGTGATAGGGATGAGCAGTTCTTC. Translating it yields CAISDRDEQFF.

This clonotype has at least ten counts. The CDR3 DNA is TGTGCCAGCAGTTTCACTCCAGGGATTCAGCCCCAGCATTTT. Amino acids: CASSFTPGIQPQHF. The rearrangement links TRBV27 to TRBJ1-5; D is perhaps TRBD1 (5 bases). Trimming left V 3 bases short and J 6 bases short, with 12 bases between. This CDR3 has 14 residues. Per germline, CDR1 MNHEY and CDR2 SMNVEV (reference sequence).

This clonotype was seen many times. The gene calls are TRBV4-3 and TRBJ1-1; D remains unclear. The V and J ends lost 1 base and 7 bases respectively, with 16 bases between them. The CDR3 runs to 15 residues. In germline, CDR1 is LGHNA, CDR2 YSLEER. CDR3 nucleotides: TGCGCCAGCAGCCAAGTCGCCTGGGAAATGGGTGAAGCTTTCTTT. Its protein product is CASSQVAWEMGEAFF.

This clonotype was seen many times. The rearrangement joins TRBV5-6 to TRBJ2-1; D call uncertain. Per germline, CDR1 SGHDT and CDR2 YYEEEE. This CDR3 region has 12 residues. V lost 4 bases, J lost 9 bases, and 11 bases lay in between. The CDR3 sequence: CASSQQDFEQFF. The CDR3 DNA reads TGTGCCAGCAGCCAGCAGGATTTTGAGCAGTTCTTC. The variable domain in full, completed from reference TRBV5-6 and TRBJ2-1, reads DAGVTQSPTHLIKTRGQQVTLRCSPKSGHDTVSWYQQALGQGPQFIFQYYEEEERQRGNFPDRFSGHQFPNYSSELNVNALLLGDSALYLCASSQQDFEQFFGPGTRLTVL.

This clonotype appeared many times. V and J are TRBV7-2 and TRBJ1-5, with 8 bases aligning to TRBD1. This CDR3 is built from 21 residues. V shed 1 base, J shed 5 bases, and the junction held 22 bases outside the gene matches. Germline V CDR1 and CDR2: SGHTA, FQGNSA. This chain's CDR3 is CASSLVRAALRGPGKYQPQHF. The CDR3 DNA follows: TGTGCCAGCAGCTTAGTGCGCGCAGCACTCAGGGGGCCGGGTAAATATCAGCCCCAGCATTTT.

There are many counts of this clonotype. V is TRBV20-1 and J is TRBJ1-2; no clear D. The length of the CDR3 is 12 residues. Trimming took 3 bases from V and 7 from J, leaving 12 bases between them. The germline V gene encodes CDR1 DFQATT and CDR2 SNEGSKA (reference sequence). The chain's CDR3 is CSASYAWGGYTF. In nucleotides, the CDR3 is TGCAGTGCTAGCTATGCGTGGGGTGGCTACACCTTC.

For this clonotype: This may arise from a read error, as a much more abundant clone is one base away. The V call is TRBV6-5, the J call TRBJ2-7; D gene ambiguous. Per germline, CDR1 MNHEY and CDR2 SVGAGI. The CDR3 has 11 residues. Deletions cut 5 bases from V and 3 bases from J, with 5 bases between. Here the CDR3 reads CASSHHYEQYF. DNA for the CDR3: TGTGCCAGCAGTCATCACTACGAGCAGTACTTC.

Regarding this clonotype: This may arise from a read error, as a much more abundant clone is one base away. This sequence joins TRBV6-2 or TRBV6-3 and TRBJ2-7; D is tentatively TRBD1 or TRBD2 (5 bases each). Trimming took 5 bases from V and 4 from J, leaving 15 bases between them. The CDR3 contains 14 residues. The germline V gene has CDR1 MNHEY and CDR2 SVGEGT. The CDR3 region is CASSNPGPNYEQYF. The CDR3 coding sequence is TGTGCCAGCAGTAACCCGGGACCGAATTACGAGCAGTACTTC.

This clonotype was seen repeatedly, ten times or more. V gene TRBV5-4 combines with J gene TRBJ2-2; 8 bases agree with TRBD2. V dropped 4 bases and J dropped 7; count of bases not matched to a gene: 9. This CDR3 is built from 15 residues. The germline CDR1 and CDR2 sequences are SGHNT and YYREEE (reference sequence). Here the CDR3 reads CASSVTSGGYGELFF. The CDR3 region has the DNA TGTGCCAGCAGCGTAACTAGCGGAGGATACGGGGAGCTGTTTTTT.